This T cell receptor (beta chain) was documented in a study of T-cell reconstitution after alpha-beta-depleted transplantation in children. A library of TCRbeta sequences, prepared with unique molecular identifiers, was generated. TCRdb itself ran the PCR reads through MiXCR, one entry per CDR3 protein. The sample yields about 250,000 distinct CDR3 sequences, about 24% seen once. After removal of 4 bases from V and 0 bases from J, the junction contained 2 bases not matched to a gene. Germline CDR1 reads SGHRS; CDR2 reads YFSETQ. The CDR3 runs to 14 residues. Findings and limits, study-wide: Recipient T cells and thymic progenitors that survived gave rise to the high TCRbeta diversity observed at day 60 in some patients.

This clonotype was observed many times. The antigen is not known. V is TRBV5-1 and J is TRBJ2-7; 9 bases agree with TRBD2. This TCR derives from a female patient aged 2-9 years who had a stem cell transplant for congenital amegakaryocytic thrombocytopenia, so the T cells may come from the graft donor. Source: PBMCs, mostly from graft donor cells, taken 360 days after TCRalphabeta/CD19-depleted stem cell transplant. The CDR3 DNA reads as TGCGCCAGCAGCGTTAGCGGGAGCTCCTACGAGCAGTACTTC. Its protein is CASSVSGSSYEQYF.